Listed below are T cell receptor beta chains from one sample, sequenced in a study of glioma-infiltrating T cells after dendritic cell vaccination. Profiled with immunoSEQ multiplex PCR; TCRdb holds only in-frame clones, not every one. Of 2,000 to 2,500 clones in the sample, roughly 79% were seen once. Material: tumor tissue, obtained after dendritic cell vaccination. Every receptor here comes from a human donor with glioblastoma. Both conserved end residues are part of each CDR3. Each record gives: V gene, J gene, CDR3 protein.

v_gene: TRBV5-1
j_gene: TRBJ1-6
CDR3aa: CASSLVSPAGNTYNSPLHF

v_gene: TRBV21-1
j_gene: TRBJ2-3
CDR3aa: CASSARTSVTSTDTQYF

v_gene: TRBV5-8
j_gene: TRBJ1-4
CDR3aa: CASSPRDRGEDHEKLFF

v_gene: TRBV4-2
j_gene: TRBJ1-2
CDR3aa: CASSQDLETGSRYTF

v_gene: TRBV9
j_gene: TRBJ1-2
CDR3aa: CASSVPGQASGYTF

v_gene: TRBV27
j_gene: TRBJ2-1
CDR3aa: CASSFYIGDNEQFF

v_gene: TRBV27
j_gene: TRBJ2-1
CDR3aa: CASGLTVDNPYNEQFF

v_gene: TRBV5-1
j_gene: TRBJ1-1
CDR3aa: CASSGRQFMNTEAFF

v_gene: TRBV28
j_gene: TRBJ2-3
CDR3aa: CASSLRDRPTDTQYF

v_gene: TRBV7-8
j_gene: TRBJ1-1
CDR3aa: CASSLYRNTEAFF

v_gene: TRBV21-1
j_gene: TRBJ2-7
CDR3aa: CASSRIVAGEHSYEQYF

v_gene: TRBV9
j_gene: TRBJ2-3
CDR3aa: CASSVGAGAKPTDTQYF

v_gene: TRBV11-2
j_gene: TRBJ2-1
CDR3aa: CASSLGLANEQFF

v_gene: TRBV15
j_gene: TRBJ2-2
CDR3aa: CATSGTGTTTGELFF

v_gene: TRBV5-5
j_gene: TRBJ2-3
CDR3aa: CASSEVSVLSRTDTQYF

v_gene: TRBV10-1
j_gene: TRBJ1-2
CDR3aa: CASSAETGSNGYTF

v_gene: TRBV7-3
j_gene: TRBJ2-5
CDR3aa: CASSPDRAETQYF

v_gene: TRBV19
j_gene: TRBJ2-5
CDR3aa: CASSPSGEGLAQYF

v_gene: TRBV2
j_gene: TRBJ2-7
CDR3aa: CASSLTGEQEQYF

v_gene: TRBV7-9
j_gene: TRBJ2-1
CDR3aa: CASTPSGNPRDEQFF

v_gene: TRBV15
j_gene: TRBJ2-1
CDR3aa: CATSRGGANEQFF

v_gene: TRBV6-5
j_gene: TRBJ2-7
CDR3aa: CASSSVLAEQYF

v_gene: TRBV5-1
j_gene: TRBJ2-1
CDR3aa: CASSLDGTGGDEQFF

v_gene: TRBV11-2
j_gene: TRBJ1-5
CDR3aa: CASSLSSGGGQPQHF

v_gene: TRBV11-2
j_gene: TRBJ2-4
CDR3aa: CASSLEDRDLNIQYF

v_gene: TRBV9
j_gene: TRBJ1-4
CDR3aa: CASSRQGANEKLFF

v_gene: TRBV6-1
j_gene: TRBJ1-1
CDR3aa: CASSNDWNTEAFF

v_gene: TRBV27
j_gene: TRBJ2-7
CDR3aa: CASAEFSGYSSYEQYF

v_gene: TRBV2
j_gene: TRBJ2-7
CDR3aa: CASSEQGMNEQYF

v_gene: TRBV6-4
j_gene: TRBJ2-1
CDR3aa: CASSDSNIAPAGEQFF

v_gene: TRBV6-6
j_gene: TRBJ2-1
CDR3aa: CASSSYRGTSYNEQFF

v_gene: TRBV7-2
j_gene: TRBJ1-5
CDR3aa: CASSLAGRGNQPQHF

v_gene: TRBV4-1
j_gene: TRBJ2-7
CDR3aa: CASSQAVGQQGEQYF

v_gene: TRBV7-9
j_gene: TRBJ2-7
CDR3aa: CASSFKGQGDYEQYF

v_gene: TRBV9
j_gene: TRBJ2-2
CDR3aa: CASSEPLATNTGELFF

v_gene: TRBV27
j_gene: TRBJ2-3
CDR3aa: CASSSGTGGPYTQYF

v_gene: TRBV7-8
j_gene: TRBJ1-1
CDR3aa: CASSFGHLGNTEAFF

v_gene: TRBV6-5
j_gene: TRBJ2-1
CDR3aa: CASSRDSHNEQFF

v_gene: TRBV19
j_gene: TRBJ1-1
CDR3aa: CASSIQEGRAFF

v_gene: TRBV9
j_gene: TRBJ2-5
CDR3aa: CASSGLAGELTQYF

v_gene: TRBV5-6
j_gene: TRBJ1-2
CDR3aa: CASSLGRGNTYTF

v_gene: TRBV4-3
j_gene: TRBJ2-7
CDR3aa: CASSPRGGGGSSGTYEQYF

v_gene: TRBV5-1
j_gene: TRBJ1-2
CDR3aa: CASSFGGVGYTF

v_gene: TRBV4-2
j_gene: TRBJ2-7
CDR3aa: CASSQAAPGGEQYF

v_gene: TRBV25-1
j_gene: TRBJ2-2
CDR3aa: CASSQFNTGELFF

v_gene: TRBV29-1
j_gene: TRBJ2-7
CDR3aa: CSATGQGYEQYF

v_gene: TRBV15
j_gene: TRBJ1-2
CDR3aa: CATSRDESGYGYTF

v_gene: TRBV6-4
j_gene: TRBJ2-1
CDR3aa: CASSEGGAGNEQFF

v_gene: TRBV6-1
j_gene: TRBJ1-5
CDR3aa: CASSPTADSNQPQHF

v_gene: TRBV19
j_gene: TRBJ2-4
CDR3aa: CASSAEIRTGGMDIQYF

v_gene: TRBV7-2
j_gene: TRBJ2-5
CDR3aa: CASSWGGSRSRETQYF

v_gene: TRBV4-2
j_gene: TRBJ2-7
CDR3aa: CASSPTGGGSYEQYF

v_gene: TRBV18
j_gene: TRBJ2-7
CDR3aa: CASSPGTSSYEQYF